A selection of T cell receptor beta chains follows, all from one sample in a study of cytomegalovirus exposure and HLA in healthy donors. Repertoires were generated with immunoSEQ multiplex PCR, while TCRdb's copy carries only in-frame clones and drops some. The table includes about 150,000 clones, 85% detected once. Input material: PBMCs. These receptor sequences come from a boy aged 2 to 10 in good health and CMV-seronegative. Each CDR3 is given with its conserved first and last residue. A D gene is named only where the DNA matches it firmly. Size is stated for part of the rows, as once, few or many counts, or as a class when the clone is expanded.

V gene: TRBV21-1
J gene: TRBJ1-2
clone size: .
D gene: .
CDR3 DNA: TGTGCCAGCAGCAAAGGGAAGGGGCCTGGGAACACCTTC
CDR3 protein: CASSKGKGPGNTF

V gene: TRBV7-2
J gene: TRBJ2-7
clone size: .
D gene: TRBD1
CDR3 DNA: TGTGCCAGCAGCTTAAGGAAACAGGGGAACGAGCAGTACTTC
CDR3 protein: CASSLRKQGNEQYF

V gene: TRBV27
J gene: TRBJ2-7
clone size: .
D gene: .
CDR3 DNA: TGTGCCAGCAGTTTATTGACAGGAGACTCCTACGAGCAGTACTTC
CDR3 protein: CASSLLTGDSYEQYF

V gene: TRBV29-1
J gene: TRBJ1-1
clone size: .
D gene: .
CDR3 DNA: TGCAGCGTTGAGGCAGGGTGGGACACTGAAGCTTTCTTT
CDR3 protein: CSVEAGWDTEAFF

V gene: TRBV6-5
J gene: TRBJ2-5
clone size: .
D gene: .
CDR3 DNA: TGTGCCAGCGCGAGAGGCTTTCTGGGAGAGACCCAGTACTTC
CDR3 protein: CASARGFLGETQYF

V gene: TRBV27
J gene: TRBJ2-7
clone size: .
D gene: TRBD2
CDR3 DNA: TGTGCCAGCAGTTTATTGTCCCCAGGCGGGGGTGGCGAGCAGTACTTC
CDR3 protein: CASSLLSPGGGGEQYF

V gene: TRBV2
J gene: TRBJ1-2
clone size: few
D gene: .
CDR3 DNA: TGTGCCAGCAGACAGAAGGACAGAACAGACTATGGCTACACCTTC
CDR3 protein: CASRQKDRTDYGYTF

V gene: TRBV30
J gene: TRBJ1-1
clone size: .
D gene: .
CDR3 DNA: TGTGCCTGGAGCGAGGTGACAGAAGACACTGAAGCTTTCTTT
CDR3 protein: CAWSEVTEDTEAFF

V gene: TRBV6-1
J gene: TRBJ1-6
clone size: .
D gene: .
CDR3 DNA: TGTGCCAGCAGCGCGGGACCATATAATTCACCCCTCCACTTT
CDR3 protein: CASSAGPYNSPLHF

V gene: TRBV10-3
J gene: TRBJ2-7
clone size: once
D gene: .
CDR3 DNA: TGTGCCATCAGTACAGGGTCCTACTACGAGCAGTACTTC
CDR3 protein: CAISTGSYYEQYF

V gene: TRBV15
J gene: TRBJ2-3
clone size: .
D gene: TRBD2
CDR3 DNA: TGTGCCACCAGCAGCTTAACTAGCGGTTCTGCCGCACATACGCAGTATTTT
CDR3 protein: CATSSLTSGSAAHTQYF

V gene: TRBV23-1
J gene: TRBJ1-2
clone size: .
D gene: .
CDR3 DNA: TGCGCCAGCAGTCATAACGGCTATGGCTACACCTTC
CDR3 protein: CASSHNGYGYTF

V gene: TRBV13
J gene: TRBJ2-1
clone size: .
D gene: TRBD2
CDR3 DNA: TGTGCCAGCAGCTTACCGGGACTAGATGCCTACAATGAGCAGTTCTTC
CDR3 protein: CASSLPGLDAYNEQFF

V gene: TRBV6-5
J gene: TRBJ2-7
clone size: .
D gene: .
CDR3 DNA: TGTGCCAGCAGTTACCGGGAACCCTACGAGCAGTACTTC
CDR3 protein: CASSYREPYEQYF

V gene: TRBV14
J gene: TRBJ1-2
clone size: .
D gene: .
CDR3 DNA: TGTGCCAGCAGCCAATCCCCTGGTACTGTCTATGGCTACACCTTC
CDR3 protein: CASSQSPGTVYGYTF

V gene: TRBV5-6
J gene: TRBJ1-4
clone size: .
D gene: TRBD1
CDR3 DNA: TGTGCCAGCAGCTTGGGAGGACAGGGGAGGGTCTACGAAAAACTGTTTTTT
CDR3 protein: CASSLGGQGRVYEKLFF

V gene: TRBV28
J gene: TRBJ1-4
clone size: .
D gene: .
CDR3 DNA: TGTGCCAGCAGTTTCGACTCTCCCACTAATGAAAAACTGTTTTTT
CDR3 protein: CASSFDSPTNEKLFF

V gene: TRBV2
J gene: TRBJ1-4
clone size: .
D gene: .
CDR3 DNA: TGTGCCAGCAGTGAGTGGGCGGGGGAAAAACTGTTTTTT
CDR3 protein: CASSEWAGEKLFF

V gene: TRBV27
J gene: TRBJ1-4
clone size: few
D gene: .
CDR3 DNA: TGTGCCAGCAGTTTACCCCTCCGTAATGAAAAACTGTTTTTT
CDR3 protein: CASSLPLRNEKLFF

V gene: TRBV10-1
J gene: TRBJ2-1
clone size: .
D gene: TRBD2
CDR3 DNA: TGCGCCAGCAGTTATAGCGGGGGCCTCTCCTACAATGAGCAGTTCTTC
CDR3 protein: CASSYSGGLSYNEQFF

V gene: TRBV4-2
J gene: TRBJ2-3
clone size: .
D gene: .
CDR3 DNA: TGTGCCAGCAGCCAAGATATAGCTACCCACACAGATACGCAGTATTTT
CDR3 protein: CASSQDIATHTDTQYF

V gene: TRBV5-1
J gene: TRBJ2-3
clone size: .
D gene: .
CDR3 DNA: TGCGCCAGCAGCTTCGGGACTGCTAGCACAGATACGCAGTATTTT
CDR3 protein: CASSFGTASTDTQYF

V gene: TRBV7-2
J gene: TRBJ2-5
clone size: .
D gene: TRBD2
CDR3 DNA: TGTGCCAGCAGCTTAGCTAGCGGGTGGGAGACCCAGTACTTC
CDR3 protein: CASSLASGWETQYF

V gene: TRBV9
J gene: TRBJ1-4
clone size: .
D gene: TRBD1
CDR3 DNA: TGTGCCAGCAGCGCAACAGGGGTTAATGAAAAACTGTTTTTT
CDR3 protein: CASSATGVNEKLFF

V gene: TRBV28
J gene: TRBJ1-3
clone size: .
D gene: TRBD1
CDR3 DNA: TGTGCCAGCAGTTTATCCGGGACAGTAAGGACTGGAAACACCATATATTTT
CDR3 protein: CASSLSGTVRTGNTIYF

V gene: TRBV28
J gene: TRBJ1-2
clone size: .
D gene: TRBD1
CDR3 DNA: TGTGCCAGCAGTCCCACCGGGACAGACAACTATGGCTACACCTTC
CDR3 protein: CASSPTGTDNYGYTF

V gene: TRBV30
J gene: TRBJ1-2
clone size: .
D gene: .
CDR3 DNA: TGTGCCTGGACAGGGGCAAACTATGGCTACACCTTC
CDR3 protein: CAWTGANYGYTF

V gene: TRBV5-6
J gene: TRBJ2-1
clone size: once
D gene: .
CDR3 DNA: TGTGCCAGCAGCTTGGGACTGGCCAACTATGAGCAGTTCTTC
CDR3 protein: CASSLGLANYEQFF

V gene: TRBV7-9
J gene: TRBJ2-3
clone size: .
D gene: .
CDR3 DNA: TGTGCCAGCAGCTTAGGGGACGGGGGTCCCCCCACGCAGTATTTT
CDR3 protein: CASSLGDGGPPTQYF

V gene: TRBV4-1
J gene: TRBJ1-6
clone size: .
D gene: .
CDR3 DNA: TGCGCCAGCAGCCAAGGAGGGTATAATTCACCCCTCCACTTT
CDR3 protein: CASSQGGYNSPLHF

V gene: TRBV5-4
J gene: TRBJ1-6
clone size: .
D gene: TRBD1
CDR3 DNA: TGTGCCAGCAGGGATTCAGGGGGCGGGAATTCACCCCTCCACTTT
CDR3 protein: CASRDSGGGNSPLHF

V gene: TRBV6-5
J gene: TRBJ1-1
clone size: .
D gene: TRBD1
CDR3 DNA: TGTGCCAGCAGGACAGGGGGCTTAGCTGAAGCTTTCTTT
CDR3 protein: CASRTGGLAEAFF

V gene: TRBV2
J gene: TRBJ2-3
clone size: .
D gene: TRBD1
CDR3 DNA: TGTGCCAGCGGTGAGGGACAGGGTGCAGATACGCAGTATTTT
CDR3 protein: CASGEGQGADTQYF

V gene: TRBV6-1
J gene: TRBJ1-2
clone size: .
D gene: .
CDR3 DNA: TGTGCCAGCAGTGAATGGGAGGATACCTATGGCTACACCTTC
CDR3 protein: CASSEWEDTYGYTF

V gene: TRBV4-2
J gene: TRBJ1-1
clone size: .
D gene: TRBD1
CDR3 DNA: TGTGCCAGCAGCCAAGAAACAGGGGAGGTTAACGAAGCTTTCTTT
CDR3 protein: CASSQETGEVNEAFF

V gene: TRBV25-1
J gene: TRBJ1-2
clone size: once
D gene: TRBD1
CDR3 DNA: TGTGCCAGCCTAGGACAGGGTGCCCTCGCGGGTGGCTACACCTTC
CDR3 protein: CASLGQGALAGGYTF

V gene: TRBV2
J gene: TRBJ2-7
clone size: .
D gene: .
CDR3 DNA: TGTGCCAGCTCGGGTGCGTTCGAATCCTACGAGCAGTACTTC
CDR3 protein: CASSGAFESYEQYF